This TCR beta chain was identified during a study of OX40 agonist ivuxolimab in advanced cancers. Study-wide background: Hepatocellular carcinoma, melanoma, renal cell or head and neck cancer occurred in dose-escalation patients.

The CDR3 covers 15 residues. The V end lost 1 base, the J end lost 2 bases, and 9 bases lay between the germline ends. The germline gives CDR1 LNHDA, CDR2 SQIVND (reference sequence). The repertoire was sequenced with immunoSEQ multiplex PCR; TCRdb's copy has only in-frame clones and lacks some. The sample holds about 95,000 clones, more than 85% seen once. Blood draws occurred at baseline, cycle 4 day 1, and cycle 7 day 1. This specimen was CD4+ or CD8+ T cells sorted from blood, taken in a trial of the OX40 agonist ivuxolimab. This clonotype originated in an adult with an advanced solid tumor such as melanoma, head and neck, liver or kidney cancer. The V and J genes are TRBV19 and TRBJ1-3; D remains unclear. As DNA, the CDR3 is TGTGCCAGTAGTATAGCTGACCACCCTGGAAACACCATATATTTT. Residues: CASSIADHPGNTIYF. The full variable domain, with the rest looked up from reference TRBV19 and TRBJ1-3, is DGGITQSPKYLFRKEGQNVTLSCEQNLNHDAMYWYRQDPGQGLRLIYYSQIVNDFQKGDIAEGYSVSREKKESFPLTVTSAQKNPTAFYLCASSIADHPGNTIYFGEGSWLTVV.